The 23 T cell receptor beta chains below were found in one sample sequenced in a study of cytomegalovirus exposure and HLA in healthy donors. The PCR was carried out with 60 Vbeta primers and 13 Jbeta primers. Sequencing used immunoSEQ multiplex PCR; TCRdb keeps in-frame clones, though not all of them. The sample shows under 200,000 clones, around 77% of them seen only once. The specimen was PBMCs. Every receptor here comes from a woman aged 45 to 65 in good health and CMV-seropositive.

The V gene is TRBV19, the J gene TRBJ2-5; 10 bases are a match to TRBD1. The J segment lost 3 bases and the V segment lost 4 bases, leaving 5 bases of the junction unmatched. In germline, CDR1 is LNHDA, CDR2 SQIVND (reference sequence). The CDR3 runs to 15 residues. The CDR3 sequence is CASSTTGTGEETQYF. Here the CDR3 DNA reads TGTGCCAGTAGTACGACCGGGACAGGGGAAGAGACCCAGTACTTC.

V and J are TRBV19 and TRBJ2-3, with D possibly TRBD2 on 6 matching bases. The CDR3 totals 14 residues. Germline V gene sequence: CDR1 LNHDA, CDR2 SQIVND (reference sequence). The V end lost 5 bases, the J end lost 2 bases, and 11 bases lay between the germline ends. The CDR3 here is CASSGGRFTDTQYF. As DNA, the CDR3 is TGTGCCAGTAGTGGGGGGAGATTCACAGATACGCAGTATTTT.

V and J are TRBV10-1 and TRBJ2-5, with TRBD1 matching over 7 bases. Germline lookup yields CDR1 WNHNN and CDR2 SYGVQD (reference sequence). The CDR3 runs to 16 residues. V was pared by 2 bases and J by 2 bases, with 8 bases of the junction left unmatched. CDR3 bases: TGCGCCAGCAGTGAGGGGGGCAGGGGGAAGCAAGAGACCCAGTACTTC. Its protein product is CASSEGGRGKQETQYF.

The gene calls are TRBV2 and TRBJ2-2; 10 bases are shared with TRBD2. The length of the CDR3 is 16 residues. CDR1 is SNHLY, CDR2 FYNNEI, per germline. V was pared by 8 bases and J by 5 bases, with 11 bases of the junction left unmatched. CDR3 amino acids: CASRLGASGRTGELFF. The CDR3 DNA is TGTGCCAGCCGTCTAGGGGCTAGCGGGAGAACCGGGGAGCTGTTTTTT.

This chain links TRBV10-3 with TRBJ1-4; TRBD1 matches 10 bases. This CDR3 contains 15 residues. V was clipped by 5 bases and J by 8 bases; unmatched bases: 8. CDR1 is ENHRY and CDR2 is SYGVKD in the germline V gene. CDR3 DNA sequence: TGTGCCATCAGTCCAGAGACAGGGGGCAACGAAAAACTGTTTTTT. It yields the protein CAISPETGGNEKLFF.

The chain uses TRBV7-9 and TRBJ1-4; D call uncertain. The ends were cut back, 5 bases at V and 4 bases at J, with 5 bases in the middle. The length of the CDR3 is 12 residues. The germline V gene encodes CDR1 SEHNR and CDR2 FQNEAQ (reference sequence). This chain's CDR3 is CASSLNNEKLFF. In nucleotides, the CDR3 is TGTGCCAGCAGCCTAAATAATGAAAAACTGTTTTTT.

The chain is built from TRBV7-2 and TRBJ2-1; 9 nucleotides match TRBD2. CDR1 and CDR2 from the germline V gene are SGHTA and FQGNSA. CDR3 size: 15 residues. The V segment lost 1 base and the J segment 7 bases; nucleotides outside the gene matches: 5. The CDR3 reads CASSLVRGGRNEQFF. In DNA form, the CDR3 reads TGTGCCAGCAGCTTAGTGCGGGGGGGCCGAAATGAGCAGTTCTTC. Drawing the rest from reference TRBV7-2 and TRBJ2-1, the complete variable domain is GAGVSQSPSNKVTEKGKDVELRCDPISGHTALYWYRQSLGQGLEFLIYFQGNSAPDKSGLPSDRFSAERTGGSVSTLTIQRTQQEDSAVYLCASSLVRGGRNEQFFGPGTRLTVL.

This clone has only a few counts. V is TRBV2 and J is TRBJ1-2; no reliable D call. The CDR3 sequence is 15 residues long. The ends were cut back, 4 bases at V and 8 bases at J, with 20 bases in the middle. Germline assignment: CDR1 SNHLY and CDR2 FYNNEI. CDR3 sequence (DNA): TGTGCCAGCAGTGCATGGGCAATGAGCCTTCAAGGCTACACCTTC. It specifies CASSAWAMSLQGYTF. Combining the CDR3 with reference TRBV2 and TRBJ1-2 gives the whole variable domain EPEVTQTPSHQVTQMGQEVILRCVPISNHLYFYWYRQILGQKVEFLVSFYNNEISEKSEIFDDQFSVERPDGSNFTLKIRSTKLEDSAMYFCASSAWAMSLQGYTFGSGTRLTVV.

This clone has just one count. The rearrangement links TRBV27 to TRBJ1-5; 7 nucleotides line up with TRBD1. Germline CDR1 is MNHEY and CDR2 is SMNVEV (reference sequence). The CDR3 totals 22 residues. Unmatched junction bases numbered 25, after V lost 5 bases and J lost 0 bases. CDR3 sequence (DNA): TGTGCCAGCAGTCCGAATCCCGACCCCGACGACAGGGTGACTTATAGCAATCAGCCCCAGCATTTT. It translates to CASSPNPDPDDRVTYSNQPQHF.

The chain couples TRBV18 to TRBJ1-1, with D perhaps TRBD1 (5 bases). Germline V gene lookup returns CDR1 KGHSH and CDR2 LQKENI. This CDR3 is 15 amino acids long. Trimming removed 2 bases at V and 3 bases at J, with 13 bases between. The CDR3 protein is CASSPYDSGDTEAFF. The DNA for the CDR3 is TGTGCCAGCTCACCATACGACAGTGGCGACACTGAAGCTTTCTTT.

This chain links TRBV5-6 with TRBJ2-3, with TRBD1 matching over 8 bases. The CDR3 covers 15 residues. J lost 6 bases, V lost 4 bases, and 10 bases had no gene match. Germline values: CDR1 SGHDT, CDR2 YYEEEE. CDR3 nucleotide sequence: TGTGCCAGCAGCCCAGGACAGGGTAGAGCGGATACGCAGTATTTT. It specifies CASSPGQGRADTQYF.

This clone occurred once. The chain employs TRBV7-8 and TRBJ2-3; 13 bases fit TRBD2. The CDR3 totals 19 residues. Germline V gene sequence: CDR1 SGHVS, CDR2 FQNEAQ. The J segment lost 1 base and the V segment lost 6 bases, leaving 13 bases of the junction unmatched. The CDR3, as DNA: TGTGCCAGCAGGCTTAGGTTCCAACTAGCGGGAGGGCGCACAGATACGCAGTATTTT. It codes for CASRLRFQLAGGRTDTQYF.

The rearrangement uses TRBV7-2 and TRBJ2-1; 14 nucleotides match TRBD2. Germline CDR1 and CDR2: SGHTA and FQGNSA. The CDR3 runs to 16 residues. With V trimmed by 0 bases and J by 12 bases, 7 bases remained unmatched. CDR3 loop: CASSLAGTSGGLRQFF. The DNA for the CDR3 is TGTGCCAGCAGCTTAGCTGGGACTAGCGGGGGTTTGAGGCAGTTCTTC.

DNA of the CDR3: TGTGCCAGCATCCCCGGTTCCTACAATGAGCAGTTCTTC. This gives the protein CASIPGSYNEQFF. This chain joins TRBV2 and TRBJ2-1; D remains unclear. CDR3 length: 13 amino acids. The germline V gene encodes CDR1 SNHLY and CDR2 FYNNEI. Trimming took off 7 bases at V and 1 base at J, with 8 bases between the two ends.

The CDR3 sequence is CASSVSVGTGGTDTQYF. The DNA of the CDR3 is TGTGCCAGCAGCGTCTCAGTCGGTACGGGAGGTACAGATACGCAGTATTTT. The chain is built from TRBV9 and TRBJ2-3, with 7 nucleotides matching TRBD2. V gave up 2 bases and J gave up 3 bases; unmatched junction bases: 12. Germline V gives CDR1 SGDLS, CDR2 YYNGEE. This CDR3 region has 17 residues.

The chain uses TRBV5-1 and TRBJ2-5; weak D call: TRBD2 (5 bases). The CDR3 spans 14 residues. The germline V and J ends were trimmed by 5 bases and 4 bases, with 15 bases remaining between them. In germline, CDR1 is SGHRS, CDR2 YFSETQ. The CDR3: CASSRGLSRETQYF. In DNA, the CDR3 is TGCGCCAGCAGTCGGGGTTTGAGCCGAGAGACCCAGTACTTC. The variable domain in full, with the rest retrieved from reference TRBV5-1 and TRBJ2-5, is KAGVTQTPRYLIKTRGQQVTLSCSPISGHRSVSWYQQTPGQGLQFLFEYFSETQRNKGNFPGRFSGRQFSNSRSEMNVSTLELGDSALYLCASSRGLSRETQYFGPGTRLLVL.

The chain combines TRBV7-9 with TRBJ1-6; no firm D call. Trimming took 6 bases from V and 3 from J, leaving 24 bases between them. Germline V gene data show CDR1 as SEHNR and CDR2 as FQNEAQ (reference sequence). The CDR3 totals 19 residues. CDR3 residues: CASRYEGRFRNYYNSPLHF. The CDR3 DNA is TGTGCCAGCAGATACGAGGGTAGGTTCAGAAACTACTATAATTCACCCCTCCACTTT.

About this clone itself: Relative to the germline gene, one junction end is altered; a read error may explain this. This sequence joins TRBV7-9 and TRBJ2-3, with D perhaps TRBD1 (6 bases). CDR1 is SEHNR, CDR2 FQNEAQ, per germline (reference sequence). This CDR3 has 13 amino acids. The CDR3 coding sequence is TGTTCCAGCAGCTTAGGACAGCCCGATACGCAGTATTTT. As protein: CSSSLGQPDTQYF. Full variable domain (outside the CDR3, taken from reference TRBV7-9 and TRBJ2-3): DTGVSQNPRHKITKRGQNVTFRCDPISEHNRLYWYRQTLGQGPEFLTYFQNEAQLEKSRLLSDRFSAERPKGSFSTLEIQRTEQGDSAMYLCSSSLGQPDTQYFGPGTRLTVL.

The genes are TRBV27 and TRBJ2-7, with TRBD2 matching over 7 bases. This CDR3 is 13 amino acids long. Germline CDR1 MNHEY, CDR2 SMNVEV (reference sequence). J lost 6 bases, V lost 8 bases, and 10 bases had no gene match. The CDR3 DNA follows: TGTGCCAGCGCCTCGGCGGGAGTTTCCGAGCAGTACTTC. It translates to CASASAGVSEQYF.

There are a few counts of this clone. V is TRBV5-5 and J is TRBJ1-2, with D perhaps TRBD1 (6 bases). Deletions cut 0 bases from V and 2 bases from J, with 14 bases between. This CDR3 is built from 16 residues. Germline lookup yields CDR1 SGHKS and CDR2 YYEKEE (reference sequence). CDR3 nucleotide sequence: TGTGCCAGCAGCTTGGGGGGGCCAACAGAGAACTATGGCTACACCTTC. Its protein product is CASSLGGPTENYGYTF.

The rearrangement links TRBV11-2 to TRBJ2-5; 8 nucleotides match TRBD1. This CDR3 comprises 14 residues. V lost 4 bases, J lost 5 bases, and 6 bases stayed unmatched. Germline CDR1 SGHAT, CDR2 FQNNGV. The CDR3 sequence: CASSSRQGMETQYF. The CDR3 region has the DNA TGTGCCAGCAGCTCGAGACAGGGGATGGAGACCCAGTACTTC. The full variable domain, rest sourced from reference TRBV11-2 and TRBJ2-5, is EAGVAQSPRYKIIEKRQSVAFWCNPISGHATLYWYQQILGQGPKLLIQFQNNGVVDDSQLPKDRFSAERLKGVDSTLKIQPAKLEDSAVYLCASSSRQGMETQYFGPGTRLLVL.

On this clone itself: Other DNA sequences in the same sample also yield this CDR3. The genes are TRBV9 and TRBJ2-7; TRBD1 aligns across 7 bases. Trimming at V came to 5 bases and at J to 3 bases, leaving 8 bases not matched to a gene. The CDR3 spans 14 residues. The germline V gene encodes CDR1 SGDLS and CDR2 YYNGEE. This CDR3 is CASSAQGQLYEQYF. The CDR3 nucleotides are TGTGCCAGCAGTGCTCAGGGACAGCTCTACGAGCAGTACTTC.

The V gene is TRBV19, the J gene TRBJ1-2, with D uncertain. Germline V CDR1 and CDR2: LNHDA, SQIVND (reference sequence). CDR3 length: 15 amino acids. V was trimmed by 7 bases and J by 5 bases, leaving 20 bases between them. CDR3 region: CASKGLPLPGYGYTF. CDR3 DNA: TGTGCCAGTAAGGGCCTACCGCTCCCGGGATATGGCTACACCTTC.